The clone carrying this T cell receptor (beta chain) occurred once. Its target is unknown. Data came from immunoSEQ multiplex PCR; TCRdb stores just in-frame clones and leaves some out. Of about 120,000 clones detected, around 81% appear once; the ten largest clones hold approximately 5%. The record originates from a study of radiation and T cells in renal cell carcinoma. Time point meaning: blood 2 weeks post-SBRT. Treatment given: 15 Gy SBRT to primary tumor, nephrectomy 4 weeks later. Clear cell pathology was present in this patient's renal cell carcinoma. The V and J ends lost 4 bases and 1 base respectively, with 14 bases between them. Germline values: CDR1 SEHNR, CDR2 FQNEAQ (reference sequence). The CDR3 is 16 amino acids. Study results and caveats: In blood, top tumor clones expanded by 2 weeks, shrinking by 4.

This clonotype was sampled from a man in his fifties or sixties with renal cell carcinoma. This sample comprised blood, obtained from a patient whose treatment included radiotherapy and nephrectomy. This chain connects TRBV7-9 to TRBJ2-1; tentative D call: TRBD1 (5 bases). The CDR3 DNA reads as TGTGCCAGCAGCTCTAAACAGGAACTTTCCTACAATGAGCAGTTCTTC. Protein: CASSSKQELSYNEQFF. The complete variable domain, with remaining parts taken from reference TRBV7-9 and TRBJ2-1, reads DTGVSQNPRHKITKRGQNVTFRCDPISEHNRLYWYRQTLGQGPEFLTYFQNEAQLEKSRLLSDRFSAERPKGSFSTLEIQRTEQGDSAMYLCASSSKQELSYNEQFFGPGTRLTVL.